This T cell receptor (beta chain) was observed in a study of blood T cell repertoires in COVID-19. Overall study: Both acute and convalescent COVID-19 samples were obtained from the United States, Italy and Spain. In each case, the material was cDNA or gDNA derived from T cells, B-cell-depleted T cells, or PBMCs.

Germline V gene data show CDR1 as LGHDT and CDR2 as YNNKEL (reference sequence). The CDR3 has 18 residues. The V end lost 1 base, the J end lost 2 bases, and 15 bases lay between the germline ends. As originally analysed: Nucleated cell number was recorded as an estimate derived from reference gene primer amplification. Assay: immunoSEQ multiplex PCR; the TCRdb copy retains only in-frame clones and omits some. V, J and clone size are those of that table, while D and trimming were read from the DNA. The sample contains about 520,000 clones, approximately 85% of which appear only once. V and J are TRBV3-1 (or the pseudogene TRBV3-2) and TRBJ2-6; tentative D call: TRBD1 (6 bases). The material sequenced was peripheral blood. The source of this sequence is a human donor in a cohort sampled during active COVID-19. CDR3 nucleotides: TGTGCCAGCAGCCAAGTGGGTCAGGGGCTGGCTGGGGCCAACGTCCTGACTTTC. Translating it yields CASSQVGQGLAGANVLTF.